The clone carrying this TCR beta chain has just one count. Its cognate antigen is unknown. The data were taken from a study of vaccination and CD4 T cells after COVID-19. At the level of the study: Median time from second vaccine dose to sampling was over 55 days (14 to 241). General study points: Vaccine-specific clones in convalescent patients were spike mono-reactive in 304 of 307 cases.

V dropped 0 bases and J dropped 3 bases, with 16 bases sitting between them. In germline, CDR1 is MGHRA, CDR2 YSYEKL. CDR3 length equals 17 residues. The treatment: approximately 11-day PBMC culture with coronavirus spike peptide pools or control peptides (ViraFEST assay). ViraFEST grew antigen-specific T cells using peptide pools, then sequenced TCRs. Cultured CD4+ T cell DNA underwent sequencing with the Oncomine TCR Beta short-read assay. Using the QIAamp micro DNA kit, genomic DNA was extracted from the CD4+ T cells that had been cultured. TCRdb ran MiXCR on the PCR reads and lists one entry per CDR3 protein. This sample has 20,000 to 25,000 distinct CDR3 sequences, with 40% to 45% found just once.

The specimen sequenced was CD4+ T cells from blood, cultured in vitro. J is TRBJ2-3 and V is TRBV4-1; weak D call: TRBD2 (5 bases). The TCR originated in a human donor who had recovered from COVID-19. CDR3 DNA: TGCGCCAGCAGCCAAGAGTCCGGGGTCGGGGTAACAGATACGCAGTATTTT. This encodes CASSQESGVGVTDTQYF.